This TCR beta chain was sequenced for a study of blood T cell repertoires in COVID-19. The CDR3 spans 15 residues. CDR1 is MNHEY, CDR2 SVGAGI, per germline. J gave up 4 bases and V 6 bases, and 7 bases lay outside the gene matches. Profiling relied on immunoSEQ multiplex PCR, and the TCRdb table lists in-frame clones only, not all of them. The table records roughly 100,000 clones, approximately 92% of them present only once. This clone was seen just once. Material for sequencing was peripheral blood. The chain is built from TRBV6-5 and TRBJ2-1, with 9 bases aligning to TRBD2. The source is a middle-aged man with active COVID-19. CDR3 nucleotide sequence: TGTGCCAGCAGAAACAGACTAGCGGATTACAATGAGCAGTTCTTC. Translation gives CASRNRLADYNEQFF.